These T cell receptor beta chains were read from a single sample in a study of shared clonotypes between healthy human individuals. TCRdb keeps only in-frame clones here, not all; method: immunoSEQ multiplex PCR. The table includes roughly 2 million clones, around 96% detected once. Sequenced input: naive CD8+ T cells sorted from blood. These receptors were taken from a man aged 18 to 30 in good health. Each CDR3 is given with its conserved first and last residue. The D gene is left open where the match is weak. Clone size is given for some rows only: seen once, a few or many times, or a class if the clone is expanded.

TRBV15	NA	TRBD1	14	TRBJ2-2	TGTGCCACCAGCAGTGGACAGGGTCCCGGGGAGCTGTTTTTT	CATSSGQGPGELFF
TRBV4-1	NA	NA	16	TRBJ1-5	TGCGCCAGCAGCCAAGAGGCAGCTTATAGCAATCAGCCCCAGCATTTT	CASSQEAAYSNQPQHF
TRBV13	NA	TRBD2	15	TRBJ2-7	TGTGCCAGCAGCGAGGGACTAGCGGGGGGGCACGAGCAGTACTTC	CASSEGLAGGHEQYF
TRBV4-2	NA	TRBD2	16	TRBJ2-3	TGTGCCAGCAGCCCCCGGACTAGCGGGAGCACAGATACGCAGTATTTT	CASSPRTSGSTDTQYF
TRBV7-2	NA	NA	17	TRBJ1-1	TGTGCCAGCATCCGTGATGGGTTTTATTGGGAGAACACTGAAGCTTTCTTT	CASIRDGFYWENTEAFF
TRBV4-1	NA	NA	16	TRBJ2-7	TGCGCCAGCAGCCCCCAAAGCGAAACGTACTCCTACGAGCAGTACTTC	CASSPQSETYSYEQYF
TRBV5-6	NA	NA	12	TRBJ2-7	TGTGCCAGCAGCTTGAGAGGCGCCGAGCAGTACTTC	CASSLRGAEQYF
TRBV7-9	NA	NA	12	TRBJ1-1	TGTGCCAGCAGCGAGGACAGACTTAGAGCTTTCTTT	CASSEDRLRAFF
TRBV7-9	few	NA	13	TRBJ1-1	TGTGCCAGCAGCTCTCCAGGGTTTCTGGAAGCTTTCTTT	CASSSPGFLEAFF
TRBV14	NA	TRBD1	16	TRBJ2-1	TGTGCCAGCAGCCAAGGGGGGACAGGGTACTACAATGAGCAGTTCTTC	CASSQGGTGYYNEQFF
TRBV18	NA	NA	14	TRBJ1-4	TGTGCCAGCTCACCGCCGGGAGCTAATGAAAAACTGTTTTTT	CASSPPGANEKLFF
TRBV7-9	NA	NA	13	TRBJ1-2	TGTGCCAGCAGCTTAGTGGAAGGGGATGGCTACACCTTC	CASSLVEGDGYTF
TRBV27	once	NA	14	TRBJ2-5	TGTGCCAGCAGTTTACTGGGGAAGGGAGAGACCCAGTACTTC	CASSLLGKGETQYF
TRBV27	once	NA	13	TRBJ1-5	TGTGCCAGCAGTGAGGGGGGCCGCCAGCCCCAGCATTTT	CASSEGGRQPQHF
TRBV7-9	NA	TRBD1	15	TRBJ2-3	TGTGCCAGCAGCGAACAGGGGGCGATGACAGATACGCAGTATTTT	CASSEQGAMTDTQYF
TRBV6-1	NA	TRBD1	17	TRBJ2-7	TGTGCCAGCAGTGCGGGACAGGGGGCCATCATGGACTACGAGCAGTACTTC	CASSAGQGAIMDYEQYF
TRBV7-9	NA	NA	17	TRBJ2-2	TGTGCCAGCAGCTTTGGGCCGGGGCAGTCGAACACCGGGGAGCTGTTTTTT	CASSFGPGQSNTGELFF
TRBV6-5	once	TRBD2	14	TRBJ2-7	TGTGCCAGCAGTTACGAAGGCGGGAGCTACGAGCAGTACTTC	CASSYEGGSYEQYF
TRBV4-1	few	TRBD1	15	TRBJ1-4	TGCGCCAGCAGCCACCCGACAGGGGGCCGGGAAAAACTGTTTTTT	CASSHPTGGREKLFF
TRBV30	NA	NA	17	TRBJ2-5	TGTGCCTGGAGTTTAACAGAGGGCTGGGGGTACCAAGAGACCCAGTACTTC	CAWSLTEGWGYQETQYF
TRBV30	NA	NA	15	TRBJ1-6	TGTGCCTCATCTATCGACCCTTGGGGCAATTCACCCCTCCACTTT	CASSIDPWGNSPLHF
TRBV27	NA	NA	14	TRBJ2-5	TGTGCCAGCAGTTTATCGACAGTTCAAGAGACCCAGTACTTC	CASSLSTVQETQYF
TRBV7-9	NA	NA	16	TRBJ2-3	TGTGCCAGCAGCTTAGCGCGCGGCAAGGGGACAGATACGCAGTATTTT	CASSLARGKGTDTQYF
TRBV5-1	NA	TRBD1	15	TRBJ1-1	TGCGCCAGCAGCCTACAGGGGGCGATCTTTACTGAAGCTTTCTTT	CASSLQGAIFTEAFF
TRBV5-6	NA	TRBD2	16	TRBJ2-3	TGTGCCAGCAGCTTGGAGCTAGCGGGAGGATCAGATACGCAGTATTTT	CASSLELAGGSDTQYF
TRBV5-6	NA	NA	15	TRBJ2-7	TGTGCCAGTATGCTTAGTTACGGAACCATTTGGGAGCAGTACTTC	CASMLSYGTIWEQYF
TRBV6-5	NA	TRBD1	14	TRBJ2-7	TGTGCCAGCAGTCCGGGACAGGGTTCCTACGAGCAGTACTTC	CASSPGQGSYEQYF
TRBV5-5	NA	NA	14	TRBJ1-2	TGTGCCAGCAGCTTGTCAGGGCCGGGGTATGGCTACACCTTC	CASSLSGPGYGYTF
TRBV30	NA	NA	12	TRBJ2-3	TGTGCCTGGAGTGCGGTACCAGGTACGCAGTATTTT	CAWSAVPGTQYF
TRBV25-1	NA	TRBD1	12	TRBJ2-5	TGTGCCAGCAGTGTCAGGGGGGAGACCCAGTACTTC	CASSVRGETQYF
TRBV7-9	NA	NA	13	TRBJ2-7	TGTGCCAGCAGCTCCGGACTCCCCTACGAGCAGTACTTC	CASSSGLPYEQYF
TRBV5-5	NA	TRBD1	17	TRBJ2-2	TGTGCCAGCAGCCTTGGGTCACGCAGGGGGCGAACCGGGGAGCTGTTTTTT	CASSLGSRRGRTGELFF
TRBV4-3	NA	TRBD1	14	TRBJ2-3	TGCGCCAGCAGCCCTGGACAGGGGCCAGATACGCAGTATTTT	CASSPGQGPDTQYF
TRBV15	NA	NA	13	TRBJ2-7	TGTGCCACCAGCGATCTGGGGAACTACGAGCAGTACTTC	CATSDLGNYEQYF
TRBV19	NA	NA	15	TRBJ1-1	TGTGCCAGTAGTATAGATCTGGAAAGCGTTTATGAAGCTTTCTTT	CASSIDLESVYEAFF
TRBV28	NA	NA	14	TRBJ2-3	TGTGCCAGCAGCCAAGACAGGAGGTCAGATACGCAGTATTTT	CASSQDRRSDTQYF
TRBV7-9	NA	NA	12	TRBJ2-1	TGTGCCAGCAGCTTATCCCACAATGAGCAGTTCTTC	CASSLSHNEQFF
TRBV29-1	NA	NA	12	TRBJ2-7	TGCAGCGTTGAAGATGGAGGGGACGAGCAGTACTTC	CSVEDGGDEQYF
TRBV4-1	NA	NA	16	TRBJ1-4	TGCGCCAGCAGCCAAGGGACATCACCGATGAATGAAAAACTGTTTTTT	CASSQGTSPMNEKLFF
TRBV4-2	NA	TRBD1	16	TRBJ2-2	TGTGCCAGCAGGGATTACGGGACAGGGCCCACCGGGGAGCTGTTTTTT	CASRDYGTGPTGELFF
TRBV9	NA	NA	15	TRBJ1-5	TGTGCCAGCAGCGTAGACGGGGGGCAAAATCAGCCCCAGCATTTT	CASSVDGGQNQPQHF
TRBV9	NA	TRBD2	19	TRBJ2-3	TGTGCCAGCAGCCCAACCCTCACTAGCGGGAGCCGTAGCACAGATACGCAGTATTTT	CASSPTLTSGSRSTDTQYF
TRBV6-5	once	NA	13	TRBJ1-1	TGTGCCAGCAGTGAACAGCATTACACTGAAGCTTTCTTT	CASSEQHYTEAFF
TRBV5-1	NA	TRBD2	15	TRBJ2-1	TGCGCCAGCAGCTTGGCGGGAGGGCCCGGCAATGAGCAGTTCTTC	CASSLAGGPGNEQFF
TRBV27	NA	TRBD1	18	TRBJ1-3	TGTGCCAGCAGACATGGACAGGGGGCAACGGTGGCTGGAAACACCATATATTTT	CASRHGQGATVAGNTIYF
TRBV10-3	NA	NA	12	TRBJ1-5	TGTGCCATCAGTGAGTCGGATCAGCCCCAGCATTTT	CAISESDQPQHF
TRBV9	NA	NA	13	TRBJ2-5	TGTGCCAGCAGCGTATCTAGATCGGAGACCCAGTACTTC	CASSVSRSETQYF
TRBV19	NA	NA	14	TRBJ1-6	TGTGCCAGTAGTACAGGGCTCCTGAATTCACCCCTCCACTTT	CASSTGLLNSPLHF
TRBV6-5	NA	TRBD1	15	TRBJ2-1	TGTGCCAGCAGGCGAAGGACAGGGGTCGGGAATGAGCAGTTCTTC	CASRRRTGVGNEQFF
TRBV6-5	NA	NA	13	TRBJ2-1	TGTGCCAGCAGTACCATGGCAGCTAATGAGCAGTTCTTC	CASSTMAANEQFF
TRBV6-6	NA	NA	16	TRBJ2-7	TGTGCCAGCAGTCCATCCTCCCAGGATCCGCTCTACGAGCAGTACTTC	CASSPSSQDPLYEQYF
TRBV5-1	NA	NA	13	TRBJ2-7	TGCGCCAGCAGCTTGGGGCAGAGCTACGAGCAGTACTTC	CASSLGQSYEQYF
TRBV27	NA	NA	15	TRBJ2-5	TGTGCCAGCAGTTTACGACGGGGGAACCAAGAGACCCAGTACTTC	CASSLRRGNQETQYF
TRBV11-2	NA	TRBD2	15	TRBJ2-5	TGTGCCAGCAGTTTACTAGCGGGAGGGCAAGAGACCCAGTACTTC	CASSLLAGGQETQYF
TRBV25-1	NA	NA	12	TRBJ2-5	TGTGCCACTTCCGGATTAGGGGAGACCCAGTACTTC	CATSGLGETQYF
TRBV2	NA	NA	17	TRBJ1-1	TGTGCCAGCAGTGAAAGGGTTTTAGTGCAGGGAATGACTGAAGCTTTCTTT	CASSERVLVQGMTEAFF
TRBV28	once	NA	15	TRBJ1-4	TGTGCCAGCAGTACCCCGGCGGGGGCAAGAGAAAAACTGTTTTTT	CASSTPAGAREKLFF
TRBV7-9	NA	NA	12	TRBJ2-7	TGTGCCAGCAGCTTATACAGTAGCGAGCAGTACTTC	CASSLYSSEQYF
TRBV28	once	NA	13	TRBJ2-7	TGTGCCAGCGGCAATCCCGAGGCCCACGAGCAGTACTTC	CASGNPEAHEQYF
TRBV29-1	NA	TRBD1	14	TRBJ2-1	TGCAGCGTAATGGGGGACAGCTCCTACAATGAGCAGTTCTTC	CSVMGDSSYNEQFF